These 10 T cell receptor beta chains were all obtained from the same sample, sequenced in a study of lymphopenia after photon versus proton radiotherapy. The repertoire was sequenced with immunoSEQ multiplex PCR; TCRdb's copy has only in-frame clones and lacks some. The data contain approximately 35,000 clones, 85% to 90% of them seen just once; the ten biggest clones take up 6.8%. The sample consisted of peripheral blood, taken from a patient treated with photon-based radiotherapy. Receptor source: a woman between 45 and 60 years old with pancreatic cancer.

The chain employs TRBV7-2 and TRBJ2-7, with 8 bases lining up with TRBD2. Germline CDR1 SGHTA, CDR2 FQGNSA. The trim removed 0 bases at V and 0 bases at J, leaving 4 bases unmatched. The CDR3 is 16 amino acids. CDR3 DNA: TGTGCCAGCAGCTTAGCAGCACTAGCGGCCTCCTACGAGCAGTACTTC. The encoded protein is CASSLAALAASYEQYF.

The rearrangement joins TRBV29-1 to TRBJ2-5, with unresolved D. The DNA matches TRBJ2-7 better at its end, which makes the J call doubtful. The CDR3 consists of 13 residues. Germline lookup yields CDR1 SQVTM and CDR2 ANQGSEA. CDR3 protein: CSVETAESYEQYF. As DNA, the CDR3 is TGCAGCGTTGAAACTGCAGAGTCCTACGAGCAGTACTTC.

J is TRBJ2-2 and V is TRBV2, with D perhaps matching TRBD1 or TRBD2 (6 bases each). The CDR3 runs 15 residues. The V end lost 6 bases, the J end lost 4 bases, and 15 bases lay between the germline ends. Germline V gene sequence: CDR1 SNHLY, CDR2 FYNNEI. CDR3 sequence: CASRALKGGTGELFF. The CDR3 bases are TGTGCCAGCAGAGCCCTTAAGGGGGGCACCGGGGAGCTGTTTTTT.

The chain recombines TRBV5-1 with TRBJ2-1; no firm D call. V lost 1 base and J 0 bases, leaving 8 bases between the germline ends. Germline V gives CDR1 SGHRS, CDR2 YFSETQ. The CDR3 loop spans 15 amino acids. As DNA, the CDR3 is TGCGCCAGCAGCTTGTTCCAAAGCTCCTACAATGAGCAGTTCTTC. It encodes CASSLFQSSYNEQFF.

The rearrangement links TRBV19 to TRBJ2-2; D unclear. V was clipped by 7 bases and J by 1 base, with 10 bases between them. The length of the CDR3 is 14 residues. The germline CDR1 and CDR2 sequences are LNHDA and SQIVND (reference sequence). The CDR3 region is CASNSRRNTGELFF. CDR3 sequence (DNA): TGTGCCAGTAATTCACGCAGGAACACCGGGGAGCTGTTTTTT.

The chain uses TRBV5-4 and TRBJ2-3; D not certain. V was shortened by 0 bases and J by 4 bases, with 9 bases between the two germline ends. This CDR3 contains 14 residues. Germline assignment: CDR1 SGHNT and CDR2 YYREEE (reference sequence). CDR3 sequence reads: CASSLVGSADTQYF. CDR3 sequence (DNA): TGTGCCAGCAGCTTGGTGGGATCAGCAGATACGCAGTATTTT.

The chain carries TRBV14 and TRBJ2-3, with 8 bases fitting TRBD2. The ends lost 4 bases at V and 3 bases at J; junction bases unmatched: 9. The CDR3 has 16 amino acids. From germline, CDR1 is SGHDN and CDR2 FVKESK. Written as DNA, the CDR3 is TGTGCCAGCAGCCGTTCCTCCGGACTAGCTACAGATACGCAGTATTTT. Protein: CASSRSSGLATDTQYF.

This CDR3 is CASSSDRIPNQPQHF. The DNA for the CDR3 is TGTGCCAGCAGTTCGGACAGAATACCCAATCAGCCCCAGCATTTT. The gene calls are TRBV2 and TRBJ1-5; a weak D match, TRBD1 (6 bases). CDR1 SNHLY and CDR2 FYNNEI come from the germline V gene. CDR3 length equals 15 residues. Trimming removed 5 bases from V and 3 bases from J, with 14 bases in between.

The V gene is TRBV27, the J gene TRBJ2-2; 12 nucleotides match TRBD1. Germline CDR1 reads MNHEY; CDR2 reads SMNVEV (reference sequence). There are 17 residues in the CDR3. The ends lost 3 bases at V and 5 bases at J; junction bases unmatched: 7. CDR3 in amino acids: CASSFRDRGRWTGELFF. The CDR3 nucleotides are TGTGCCAGCAGTTTTCGGGACAGGGGGCGATGGACCGGGGAGCTGTTTTTT.

The gene calls are TRBV6-6 and TRBJ1-4; D is ambiguous. CDR3 length: 14 amino acids. V lost 6 bases to trimming and J lost 6 bases, with 14 bases between them. In germline, CDR1 is MNHNY, CDR2 SVGAGI (reference sequence). The CDR3 here is CASRLSGRDEKLFF. CDR3 sequence (DNA): TGTGCCAGCAGGCTGTCGGGGAGGGATGAAAAACTGTTTTTT.